What follows describes a single T cell receptor beta chain. Its specificity is not known. These data come from a study of cytomegalovirus exposure and HLA in healthy donors. Notes on the study in general: A previous analysis found most TCR beta V segments productive roughly 87% or roughly 30% of the time. In a later analysis, a genetic analysis reported fewer productive-TCR N-insertions in an Asian-associated ancestry cluster than the cohort average. Listed as cytomegalovirus-associated were about 160 TCR beta chains.

Losses at the gene ends were 5 bases for V and 6 bases for J; bases not matched to a gene: 3. CDR3 size: 12 residues. From germline, CDR1 is SEHNR and CDR2 FQNEAQ (reference sequence). PCR employed 60 Vbeta and 13 Jbeta primers. Sequencing used immunoSEQ multiplex PCR; TCRdb keeps in-frame clones, though not all of them. This repertoire shows over 110,000 clones, approximately 73% found once; its top ten account for 1.3%. V is TRBV7-9 and J is TRBJ1-1; 7 bases fit TRBD1. The clonotype comes from a woman aged 40 to 49 in good health and CMV-seronegative. Sequencing was carried out using PBMCs. This chain's CDR3 is CASSKQGPEAFF. The CDR3 DNA sequence: TGTGCCAGCAGCAAACAGGGGCCTGAAGCTTTCTTT.